The 7 T cell receptor beta chains presented below share a single source sample, sequenced in a study of blood T cell repertoires in COVID-19 (dated by TCRdb to 2020 to 2022). The library was made by the immunoSEQ multiplex PCR assay. TCRdb took this table from immuneACCESS and kept in-frame rearrangements with V and J called. Such tables lack part of the clones; where checked against another copy, unresolved V genes explain under half of the gap, and the rest is unexplained. The sample data list more than 200,000 clones, and approximately 90% of these were observed just once. The ten most abundant clones make up more than 5.5% of the sample. The sequenced sample was peripheral blood. These receptor sequences come from an older man with acute or convalescent COVID-19.

The genes are TRBV6-5 and TRBJ2-5; the D is unclear. Between the trimmed V and J ends, which lost 2 bases and 2 bases, there was a span of 15 bases. The CDR3 extends over 16 amino acids. Looked up from germline, CDR1 is MNHEY and CDR2 is SVGAGI. As DNA, the CDR3 is TGTGCCAGCAGTTACCCCCAGGTTCCCTCGCAAGAGACCCAGTACTTC. It yields the protein CASSYPQVPSQETQYF.

This clone was seen more than once but under ten times. This sequence joins TRBV27 and TRBJ2-2, with D maybe TRBD1 (6 bases). CDR3 length: 13 residues. The V end lost 6 bases, the J end lost 5 bases, and 10 bases lay between the germline ends. Germline CDR1 reads MNHEY; CDR2 reads SMNVEV (reference sequence). The CDR3 nucleotides read TGTGCCAGCAGGGAAGACAGGACCGGGGAGCTGTTTTTT. It is translated as CASREDRTGELFF.

The chain recombines TRBV5-1 with TRBJ2-1; D is possibly TRBD1 (6 bases). CDR3 length equals 16 residues. V lost 4 bases, J lost 5 bases, and 19 bases lay in between. Germline CDR1 is SGHRS and CDR2 is YFSETQ. The CDR3 here is CASSPVPGAGDNEQFF. CDR3 nucleotide sequence: TGCGCCAGCAGCCCGGTCCCCGGGGCAGGGGACAATGAGCAGTTCTTC.

This clone has a single count. V gene TRBV5-6 combines with J gene TRBJ1-3; TRBD1 matches at 9 bases. Germline V gives CDR1 SGHDT, CDR2 YYEEEE. This CDR3 comprises 16 residues. Trimming cost V 4 bases and J 0 bases; bases outside gene matches: 5. This chain's CDR3 is CASSETGGPSGNTIYF. The CDR3 DNA reads as TGTGCCAGCAGCGAAACAGGGGGCCCCTCTGGAAACACCATATATTTT.

In its sample, this clone was seen a few times. The chain couples TRBV21-1 to TRBJ1-1; the table's D call, TRBD1, has no DNA check behind it. TRBV21-1 is reported as a pseudogene. The CDR3 consists of 13 residues. The CDR3 region has the DNA TGTGCCAGTTCTCTCACAGCCACCACTGAAGCTTTCTTT. Translating it yields CASSLTATTEAFF.

The chain is built from TRBV19 and TRBJ2-2, with 10 nucleotides matching TRBD2. J was trimmed by 6 bases and V by 4 bases; bases with no gene match: 5. Germline lookup yields CDR1 LNHDA and CDR2 SQIVND (reference sequence). The CDR3 covers 15 residues. CDR3 DNA sequence: TGTGCCAGTAGTAACCTAGCGGGAGCCGCCGGGGAGCTGTTTTTT. It yields the protein CASSNLAGAAGELFF.

This CDR3 is CASSRPGQGYNEQFF. CDR3 coding DNA: TGCGCCAGCAGTAGACCGGGACAGGGATACAATGAGCAGTTCTTC. The chain joins TRBV10-2 to TRBJ2-1; 9 bases are a match to TRBD1. J gave up 4 bases and V 5 bases, and 6 bases lay outside the gene matches. Germline V lookup: CDR1 WSHSY, CDR2 SAAADI. CDR3 size: 15 residues.